This is a list of T cell receptor beta chains from one sample in a study of CD8 T cells in ankylosing spondylitis. TCRdb re-called the 5' RACE reads with MiXCR, one entry per CDR3 protein. The profile shows fewer than 400,000 distinct CDR3 sequences, approximately 15% of them singletons. Sequences were obtained from blood, either unsorted or a sorted T cell fraction (not recorded which). The source is a male donor with ankylosing spondylitis or in good health (not recorded which). Each CDR3 is given with its conserved first and last residue. A D gene is named only where the DNA matches it firmly. Expanded clones are given a class, and other clones once, few, many or no size at all.

CDR3 | DNA | size | J | V | D
CASSFSATNEKLFF | TGTGCCAGCAGTTTCTCAGCAACTAATGAAAAACTGTTTTTT | many | TRBJ1-4 | TRBV12-3/TRBV12-4 | .
CASSSSPGQGSTGELFF | TGTGCCAGCAGCTCTTCCCCGGGACAGGGGAGCACCGGGGAGCTGTTTTTT | . | TRBJ2-2 | TRBV7-6 | TRBD1
CASSLRLAGDTDTQYF | TGTGCCAGCAGTTTAAGACTAGCGGGGGACACAGATACGCAGTATTTT | few | TRBJ2-3 | TRBV12-3/TRBV12-4 | TRBD2
CSVDATSGYPQYF | TGCAGCGTTGATGCTACTAGCGGGTATCCCCAGTACTTC | . | TRBJ2-5 | TRBV29-1 | TRBD2
CASSSPGQGVETQYF | TGTGCCAGCAGTTCCCCGGGGCAGGGAGTTGAGACCCAGTACTTC | . | TRBJ2-5 | TRBV6-5 | .
CASSQFLTDSNQPQHF | TGTGCCAGCAGTCAGTTCCTGACAGATAGCAATCAGCCCCAGCATTTT | . | TRBJ1-5 | TRBV6-1 | .
CASSGQGITNEKLFF | TGTGCCAGCAGCGGACAGGGGATAACTAATGAAAAACTGTTTTTT | few | TRBJ1-4 | TRBV6-1 | TRBD1
CSARETGAYYEQYF | TGCAGTGCTAGAGAGACAGGGGCCTACTACGAGCAGTACTTC | . | TRBJ2-7 | TRBV20-1 | TRBD1
CASSFEAAGSYEQYF | TGCGCCAGCAGCTTTGAGGCGGCAGGGAGCTACGAGCAGTACTTC | many | TRBJ2-7 | TRBV5-1 | .
CASSWGQGFGETQYF | TGTGCCAGCAGCTGGGGACAGGGTTTTGGAGAGACCCAGTACTTC | few | TRBJ2-5 | TRBV5-5 | TRBD1
CASSVDPEGRKLFF | TGTGCCAGCAGCGTAGACCCGGAGGGCCGAAAACTGTTTTTT | . | TRBJ1-4 | TRBV9 | .
CASSLAPTSGTYEQYF | TGTGCCAGCAGCTTGGCCCCAACTAGCGGGACTTACGAGCAGTACTTC | . | TRBJ2-7 | TRBV5-5 | TRBD2
CASSSQVGVADTQYF | TGCGCCAGCAGCTCCCAGGTGGGGGTGGCAGATACGCAGTATTTT | . | TRBJ2-3 | TRBV5-1 | .
CAISGGEGTEQFF | TGTGCCATCAGTGGGGGAGAGGGGACTGAGCAGTTCTTC | few | TRBJ2-1 | TRBV10-3 | .
CSARGRGRETQYF | TGCAGTGCTAGAGGCAGGGGACGAGAGACCCAGTACTTC | . | TRBJ2-5 | TRBV20-1 | .
CASSFREKLFF | TGTGCCAGCAGCTTCCGAGAAAAACTGTTTTTT | many | TRBJ1-4 | TRBV7-2 | .
CSVGHSDGYTF | TGCAGCGTTGGGCATTCCGACGGCTACACCTTC | few | TRBJ1-2 | TRBV29-1 | .
CASGPGQRQYF | TGTGCCAGTGGGCCGGGGCAGCGGCAGTATTTT | . | TRBJ2-3 | TRBV19 | .
CSASERSRMQETQYF | TGCAGTGCTAGCGAAAGATCTAGGATGCAAGAGACCCAGTACTTC | . | TRBJ2-5 | TRBV20-1 | .
CASSLAFGHPQETQYF | TGTGCCAGCAGCTTGGCCTTTGGACACCCCCAAGAGACCCAGTACTTC | few | TRBJ2-5 | TRBV5-5 | .
CASSGGSSYNSPLHF | TGTGCCAGCAGCGGCGGCAGCTCCTATAATTCACCCCTCCACTTT | . | TRBJ1-6 | TRBV7-9 | .
CASSQVGGRGYTF | TGCGCCAGCAGCCAAGTAGGGGGCCGTGGCTACACCTTC | . | TRBJ1-2 | TRBV4-1 | TRBD1
CAISGAGTTYEQYF | TGTGCCATCAGTGGGGCAGGGACTACCTACGAGCAGTACTTC | few | TRBJ2-7 | TRBV10-3 | TRBD2
CASSLWTGNTGELFF | TGTGCCAGCAGCTTATGGACAGGGAACACCGGGGAGCTGTTTTTT | . | TRBJ2-2 | TRBV7-9 | TRBD1
CASSTSGGHTDTQYF | TGCGCCAGCAGCACCAGCGGGGGGCACACAGATACGCAGTATTTT | . | TRBJ2-3 | TRBV5-1 | TRBD2
CAISESWRTTEAFF | TGTGCCATCAGTGAGTCTTGGAGGACTACTGAAGCTTTCTTT | few | TRBJ1-1 | TRBV10-3 | .
CASSFLTEEQYF | TGTGCCAGCAGTTTCCTGACGGAGGAGCAGTACTTC | . | TRBJ2-7 | TRBV12-3/TRBV12-4 | .
CASSGLRVRTEAFF | TGTGCCAGCAGTGGACTCAGGGTTAGGACTGAAGCTTTCTTT | few | TRBJ1-1 | TRBV12-3/TRBV12-4 | .
CSARVEGRVYEQYF | TGCAGTGCTAGAGTGGAGGGAAGGGTATACGAGCAGTACTTC | . | TRBJ2-7 | TRBV20-1 | .
CASRPITSTGELFF | TGTGCCAGCAGGCCCATAACTAGCACCGGGGAGCTGTTTTTT | few | TRBJ2-2 | TRBV2 | .
CASSFPRLSLLEQYF | TGCGCCAGCAGCTTTCCGAGACTCTCCCTCTTGGAGCAGTACTTC | . | TRBJ2-7 | TRBV5-1 | .
CATSDPGLAVNEQFF | TGTGCCACCAGTGATCCCGGACTAGCGGTTAATGAGCAGTTCTTC | few | TRBJ2-1 | TRBV24-1 | TRBD2
CASSPQGTAYNEQFF | TGTGCCAGCAGTCCCCAGGGGACAGCCTACAATGAGCAGTTCTTC | . | TRBJ2-1 | TRBV3-1 | TRBD1
CASSPRALNSPLHF | TGTGCCAGCAGTCCCCGGGCCCTCAATTCACCCCTCCACTTT | . | TRBJ1-6 | TRBV6-1 | .
CASSLTSGSINEQFF | TGTGCCAGCAGTTTAACTAGCGGGAGTATTAATGAGCAGTTCTTC | . | TRBJ2-1 | TRBV12-3/TRBV12-4 | TRBD2
CATLSPRGRNKANYGYTF | TGTGCCACCCTCTCCCCCCGGGGGCGGAATAAAGCTAACTATGGCTACACCTTC | few | TRBJ1-2 | TRBV12-3/TRBV12-4 | .
CASSLDTNSGNTIYF | TGCGCCAGCAGCTTGGACACGAACTCTGGAAACACCATATATTTT | few | TRBJ1-3 | TRBV5-1 | .
CASSFLTAGANVLTF | TGTGCCAGCAGTTTCCTGACAGCCGGGGCCAACGTCCTGACTTTC | . | TRBJ2-6 | TRBV5-5 | .
CASSRGILNTEAFF | TGTGCCAGCAGTCGGGGGATTTTGAACACTGAAGCTTTCTTT | many | TRBJ1-1 | TRBV6-1 | .
CASSLDGEQFF | TGCGCCAGCAGCCTGGACGGTGAGCAGTTCTTC | . | TRBJ2-1 | TRBV5-1 | .
CASSLDSENTEAFF | TGTGCCAGCAGCTTAGATTCGGAGAACACTGAAGCTTTCTTT | . | TRBJ1-1 | TRBV11-3 | .
CASSLGGNANNEQFF | TGTGCCAGCAGCTTGGGGGGGAACGCCAACAATGAGCAGTTCTTC | few | TRBJ2-1 | TRBV5-6 | .
CASSVAAGTGELFF | TGCGCCAGCAGTGTAGCGGCGGGCACCGGGGAGCTGTTTTTT | . | TRBJ2-2 | TRBV10-1 | .
CATRTRTGDTEAFF | TGTGCCACCCGGACCAGGACAGGGGACACTGAAGCTTTCTTT | . | TRBJ1-1 | TRBV6-4 | TRBD1
CASSKLTGSSYNEQFF | TGTGCCAGCAGTAAGCTGACAGGGAGCTCCTACAATGAGCAGTTCTTC | few | TRBJ2-1 | TRBV2 | TRBD1
CASSSQTGEVYGYTF | TGCGCCAGCAGCTCCCAGACAGGGGAAGTATATGGCTACACCTTC | few | TRBJ1-2 | TRBV5-1 | TRBD1
CASSEVRGGQYF | TGTGCCAGCAGTGAGGTCCGGGGAGGGCAGTACTTC | few | TRBJ2-7 | TRBV2 | .
CASRATSGAYNEQFF | TGTGCCAGCAGGGCCACTAGCGGAGCTTACAATGAGCAGTTCTTC | few | TRBJ2-1 | TRBV25-1 | TRBD2
CASSQVIGGANYGYTF | TGTGCCAGCAGCCAAGTTATAGGGGGAGCGAACTATGGCTACACCTTC | . | TRBJ1-2 | TRBV3-1 | .
CAISVGSSSYNEQFF | TGTGCCATCTCGGTAGGGTCAAGCTCCTACAATGAGCAGTTCTTC | . | TRBJ2-1 | TRBV12-3/TRBV12-4 | .
CSVGQFDFTDTQYF | TGCAGCGTGGGACAGTTCGACTTCACAGATACGCAGTATTTT | few | TRBJ2-3 | TRBV29-1 | TRBD1
CASSPPGNTQYF | TGTGCCAGCTCACCACCAGGGAATACGCAGTATTTT | few | TRBJ2-3 | TRBV18 | .
CSASETSAMSSYNEQFF | TGCAGTGCTAGTGAGACTAGCGCCATGAGCTCCTACAATGAGCAGTTCTTC | many | TRBJ2-1 | TRBV20-1 | TRBD2